The 26 T cell receptor beta chains reported below all come from one sample, sequenced in a study of blood T cells in healthy people across ages. With a J-beta primer mix and a sample-barcoded 5' primer, a second PCR ran about 7 to 11 cycles. TCRdb analysed the 5' RACE reads with MiXCR anew, one entry per CDR3 protein. The sample has some 1.4 million distinct CDR3 sequences, around two fifths seen once. Sample: blood. These receptors originate from a woman younger than 30 in good health.

The CDR3 region has the DNA TGCGCCAGCAGTGAGTCGACTCCTAGGGGGCTGGTTCATGGCTACACCTTC. Its translation: CASSESTPRGLVHGYTF. This rearrangement joins TRBV10-2 to TRBJ1-2, with 7 bases identical to TRBD1. The CDR3 covers 17 residues. After removal of 0 bases from V and 6 bases from J, the junction contained 13 bases not matched to a gene. CDR1 WSHSY and CDR2 SAAADI come from the germline V gene.

The gene calls are TRBV13 and TRBJ2-5; D remains ambiguous. In germline, CDR1 is PRHDT, CDR2 FYEKMQ (reference sequence). V was shortened by 0 bases and J by 5 bases, with 13 bases between the two germline ends. This CDR3 comprises 15 residues. DNA of the CDR3: TGTGCCAGCAGCTTAGGCCTAAATGGCAGGGAGACCCAGTACTTC. Its translation: CASSLGLNGRETQYF.

This clonotype has just a few counts. V is TRBV12-3 or TRBV12-4 and J is TRBJ2-1; 12 bases line up with TRBD2. This CDR3 has 17 amino acids. V gave up 3 bases and J gave up 8 bases; unmatched junction bases: 11. CDR3 DNA: TGTGCCAGCAGTTTTATCCTGACTAGCGGGAGTAGGGATGAGCAGTTCTTC. This encodes CASSFILTSGSRDEQFF.

The chain recombines TRBV6-5 with TRBJ2-4; 8 bases match TRBD1. The J call may be wrong; the DNA end is better matched by TRBJ2-7. The germline V gene has CDR1 MNHEY and CDR2 SVGAGI. This CDR3 is built from 15 residues. The chain's CDR3 is CASSPYQGAHYEQYF. The CDR3 DNA reads as TGTGCCAGCAGTCCATATCAGGGGGCCCACTACGAGCAGTACTTC.

The sample holds a few counts of this clonotype. The V gene is TRBV14, the J gene TRBJ2-5; D unclear. CDR3 length equals 12 residues. Looked up from germline, CDR1 is SGHDN and CDR2 is FVKESK. Trimming stripped 5 bases from V and 5 bases from J, with 9 bases between. CDR3 in amino acids: CASSGWIETQYF. CDR3 DNA sequence: TGTGCCAGCAGCGGTTGGATCGAGACCCAGTACTTC.

This clonotype has only a few counts. The rearrangement uses TRBV3-1 and TRBJ2-7, with TRBD1 identical over 7 bases. Per the germline V gene, CDR1 is LGHDT and CDR2 is YNNKEL (reference sequence). This CDR3 comprises 17 residues. V was pared by 0 bases and J by 7 bases, with 15 bases of the junction left unmatched. The CDR3 DNA reads as TGTGCCAGCAGCCAAGAAAGTGCAGGGGGATTCTACAATGAGCAGTACTTC. It codes for CASSQESAGGFYNEQYF.

The CDR3 coding sequence is TGCAGTGCTAGAAACCGGCCTAACTATGGCTACACCTTC. Its protein product is CSARNRPNYGYTF. The chain couples TRBV20-1 to TRBJ1-2; D is undetermined. This CDR3 is 13 amino acids long. Trimming left V 2 bases short and J 0 bases short, with 7 bases between. Germline loops: CDR1 DFQATT, CDR2 SNEGSKA (reference sequence).

There are a few counts of this clonotype. The V and J genes are TRBV7-9 and TRBJ1-2; D is ambiguous. The CDR3 has 13 residues. Germline CDR1 and CDR2: SEHNR and FQNEAQ (reference sequence). V was trimmed by 5 bases and J by 0 bases, leaving 7 bases between them. CDR3 sequence reads: CASSEGANYGYTF. The CDR3 DNA is TGTGCCAGCAGCGAGGGCGCTAACTATGGCTACACCTTC.

This clonotype has just a few counts. CDR3 in DNA: TGTGCCAGTACCGGGGCGAATGAGCAGTACTTC. Encoded protein: CASTGANEQYF. This sequence joins TRBV7-2 and TRBJ2-5; tentatively, D is TRBD1 or TRBD2 (5 bases each). This CDR3 spans 11 amino acids. Deletions cut 9 bases from V and 11 bases from J, with 16 bases between. The germline V gene has CDR1 SGHTA and CDR2 FQGNSA.

This chain uses TRBV10-3 with TRBJ1-2, with TRBD1 as a possible D gene (6 bases). Trimming removed 3 bases from V and 7 bases from J, with 15 bases in between. Looked up from germline, CDR1 is ENHRY and CDR2 is SYGVKD. This CDR3 region has 14 residues. The CDR3 nucleotides are TGTGCCATCAGTGACTTAGGGGGTATTGCTGGCTACACCTTC. This sequence encodes CAISDLGGIAGYTF.

The chain couples TRBV27 to TRBJ2-5; D call uncertain. Deletions cut 6 bases from V and 9 bases from J, with 14 bases between. Germline V gives CDR1 MNHEY, CDR2 SMNVEV (reference sequence). The CDR3 consists of 12 residues. The CDR3 region has the DNA TGTGCCAGCAGATCTGGCCAAGGGCCCCAGTACTTC. It codes for CASRSGQGPQYF.

The chain carries TRBV5-1 and TRBJ2-5; 7 nucleotides line up with TRBD2. Germline CDR1 and CDR2: SGHRS and YFSETQ. The CDR3 loop spans 16 amino acids. J was trimmed by 2 bases and V by 3 bases; bases with no gene match: 10. CDR3 DNA: TGCGCCAGCAGCTCTACTTCGACTAGCTGGCAAGAGACCCAGTACTTC. Protein sequence: CASSSTSTSWQETQYF.

This clonotype appeared a few times. A read error may produce the germline difference seen at one junction end. The gene calls are TRBV10-3 and TRBJ2-7, with 8 bases matching TRBD1. CDR3 length equals 15 residues. Germline CDR1 reads ENHRY; CDR2 reads SYGVKD. CDR3 in DNA: TGTGCCATCAGTGATGCAGGGGGCGACTCCTTCGAGCAGTACTTC. It codes for CAISDAGGDSFEQYF.

This chain uses TRBV5-1 with TRBJ2-3, with 10 bases that match TRBD2. This CDR3 spans 15 amino acids. CDR1 is SGHRS and CDR2 is YFSETQ in the germline V gene. J gave up 2 bases and V 7 bases, and 7 bases lay outside the gene matches. The CDR3 is CASGSSGGATDTQYF. The CDR3, as DNA: TGCGCCAGCGGCTCCAGCGGGGGGGCCACAGATACGCAGTATTTT.

The chain employs TRBV6-6 and TRBJ2-2; tentatively, D is TRBD2 (6 bases). V shed 7 bases and J shed 7 bases, with 10 bases lying between them. The CDR3 spans 12 residues. Looked up from germline, CDR1 is MNHNY and CDR2 is SVGAGI (reference sequence). In DNA form, the CDR3 reads TGTGCCAGCACTATCGGGGGCGGGGAGCTGTTTTTT. Its translation is CASTIGGGELFF.

The rearrangement joins TRBV29-1 to TRBJ1-2; 11 nucleotides align to TRBD1. Germline trimming cut 6 bases from V and 1 base from J; bases unmatched to any gene: 10. Per germline, CDR1 SQVTM and CDR2 ANQGSEA. This CDR3 is 16 amino acids long. This CDR3 reads CSVLGTGGPFNYGYTF. The CDR3 nucleotides are TGCAGCGTCCTGGGGACAGGGGGACCCTTTAACTATGGCTACACCTTC.

This clonotype occurred a few times. The chain is built from TRBV28 and TRBJ1-2, with D unclear. V lost 5 bases, J lost 3 bases, and 10 bases lay in between. Germline CDR1 is MDHEN and CDR2 is SYDVKM. This CDR3 is built from 13 residues. The CDR3 reads CASSRAEDYGYTF. The CDR3, as DNA: TGTGCCAGCAGTAGGGCCGAGGACTATGGCTACACCTTC.

The table lists this clonotype with a few counts. The chain carries TRBV6-5 and TRBJ2-7; D is unclear. Germline CDR1 and CDR2: MNHEY and SVGAGI. V lost 5 bases and J 2 bases, leaving 13 bases between the germline ends. The CDR3 has 14 residues. The CDR3 DNA is TGTGCCAGCAGTCGTAAGGGATCTGCCTACGAGCAGTACTTC. Its protein is CASSRKGSAYEQYF.

The table lists this clonotype with a few counts. The V and J genes are TRBV7-2 and TRBJ1-5, with D unclear. The V end was cut by 2 bases, the J end by 5 bases, with 10 bases between. Germline loops: CDR1 SGHTA, CDR2 FQGNSA. This CDR3 contains 14 residues. CDR3 protein: CASSLSPSDQPQHF. The CDR3 DNA follows: TGTGCCAGCAGCTTAAGCCCCTCGGATCAGCCCCAGCATTTT.

This clonotype was seen only a few times. V and J are TRBV20-1 and TRBJ2-5; 9 bases fit TRBD2. J gave up 5 bases and V 3 bases, and 10 bases lay outside the gene matches. This CDR3 contains 15 residues. The germline V gene has CDR1 DFQATT and CDR2 SNEGSKA (reference sequence). This CDR3 reads CSASLASGMRETQYF. In nucleotides, the CDR3 is TGCAGTGCTAGTCTGGCTAGCGGGATGAGGGAGACCCAGTACTTC.

The rearrangement uses TRBV28 and TRBJ2-1, with TRBD2 identical over 8 bases. The germline V gene has CDR1 MDHEN and CDR2 SYDVKM. This CDR3 is built from 18 residues. Unmatched junction bases numbered 25, after V lost 10 bases and J lost 8 bases. CDR3 region: CATSSLKQRGLAIHEQFF. In DNA, the CDR3 is TGTGCCACCAGCAGTTTAAAACAGCGGGGGCTAGCCATCCATGAGCAGTTCTTC. Variable domain in full (rest from reference TRBV28 and TRBJ2-1): DVKVTQSSRYLVKRTGEKVFLECVQDMDHENMFWYRQDPGLGLRLIYFSYDVKMKEKGDIPEGYSVSREKKERFSLILESASTNQTSMYLCATSSLKQRGLAIHEQFFGPGTRLTVL.

The chain links TRBV10-3 to TRBJ2-7; D possibly corresponds to TRBD1 (5 bases). The CDR3 is 15 amino acids. Deletions cut 0 bases from V and 4 bases from J, with 13 bases between. Germline V gives CDR1 ENHRY, CDR2 SYGVKD. DNA for the CDR3: TGTGCCATCAGTGAGTCAGGAAAGGGGTTATACGAGCAGTACTTC. Protein sequence: CAISESGKGLYEQYF.

The chain links TRBV20-1 to TRBJ2-5, with a weak D call TRBD2 (5 bases). Per germline, CDR1 DFQATT and CDR2 SNEGSKA (reference sequence). The CDR3 loop spans 14 amino acids. The germline V and J ends were trimmed by 7 bases and 2 bases, with 17 bases remaining between them. CDR3 residues: CSGSSLAVQETQYF. CDR3 bases: TGCAGTGGATCTAGCTTGGCGGTGCAAGAGACCCAGTACTTC.

CDR3 sequence reads: CASSENTPRDSVHTF. Written as DNA, the CDR3 is TGTGCCAGCAGTGAAAATACACCGCGGGACTCAGTCCACACCTTC. V usage is TRBV9 and J usage is TRBJ1-2; a weak D match, TRBD1 (5 bases). With 5 bases removed from V and 12 bases from J, the gap between germline ends came to 26 bases. Germline V CDR1 and CDR2: SGDLS, YYNGEE. This CDR3 is 15 amino acids long. Looking up the rest from reference TRBV9 and TRBJ1-2 gives the full variable domain: DSGVTQTPKHLITATGQRVTLRCSPRSGDLSVYWYQQSLDQGLQFLIQYYNGEERAKGNILERFSAQQFPDLHSELNLSSLELGDSALYFCASSENTPRDSVHTFGSGTRLTVV.

The rearrangement links TRBV28 to TRBJ1-2; the D gene is possibly TRBD1 (5 bases). The germline gives CDR1 MDHEN, CDR2 SYDVKM. Trimming stripped 7 bases from V and 4 bases from J, with 16 bases between. The CDR3 extends over 14 amino acids. This CDR3 reads CASTARGEGYGYTF. CDR3 DNA: TGTGCCAGCACCGCACGGGGGGAGGGCTATGGCTACACCTTC.

The chain joins TRBV12-3 or TRBV12-4 to TRBJ2-7; 7 bases are shared with TRBD1. The CDR3 is made up of 13 amino acids. The trim removed 6 bases at V and 7 bases at J, leaving 9 bases unmatched. The CDR3 reads CASRNDRAREQYF. In nucleotides, the CDR3 is TGTGCCAGCAGAAACGACAGGGCCAGGGAGCAGTACTTC.